This T cell receptor beta chain was profiled in a study of vaccination effects on CD4 cells after COVID-19. Under the ViraFEST assay, PBMC were stimulated with viral peptide pools so that antigen-specific CD4+ T cells expanded. Sequencing was performed afterwards. Cultured cells yielded isolated CD4+ T cells after less than 11 days. This clone has a handful of counts. Its antigen is unknown. The V gene lost 7 bases and the J gene lost 6 bases, with 16 bases spanning the gap. Per germline, CDR1 SGHNT and CDR2 YYREEE (reference sequence). This CDR3 is built from 13 residues. The protocol was immunoSEQ multiplex PCR, while the TCRdb copy is restricted to in-frame clones and leaves out a portion. This repertoire shows some 20,000 clones, 70% found once; its top ten account for about 16%.

The genes are TRBV5-4 and TRBJ1-2, with D possibly matching TRBD1 (5 bases). Specimen: CD4+ T cells from PBMCs cultured with HCoV-229E spike peptides, collected before COVID-19 vaccination. The clonotype originates from a human donor who received a COVID-19 vaccine. CDR3 sequence (DNA): TGTGCCAGCCACGGGACCCCTAAAGATGGCTACACCTTC. It is translated as CASHGTPKDGYTF.